This T cell receptor beta chain was documented in a study of T cell changes during pregnancy in multiple sclerosis. The protocol was immunoSEQ multiplex PCR, while the TCRdb copy is restricted to in-frame clones and leaves out a portion. The profile covers 100,000 to 140,000 clones, with 85% to 95% appearing a single time and 0.65% to 0.9% taken by the ten largest. The V end was cut by 3 bases, the J end by 7 bases, with 10 bases between. In germline, CDR1 is MRHNA, CDR2 SNTAGT. The CDR3 spans 13 residues. The sequences come from peripheral blood, collected in the third trimester of pregnancy. This sequence originates from a female donor in good health, enrolled as a control in a pregnancy study. The V call is TRBV6-4, the J call TRBJ2-1; a possible D gene is TRBD1 (6 bases). CDR3 DNA sequence: TGTGCCAGCAGTGAAGAGGGGGTGAATGAGCAGTTCTTC. Protein sequence: CASSEEGVNEQFF.